This record concerns one T cell receptor (beta chain) sequence. This sample is part of a study of cytomegalovirus exposure and HLA in healthy donors. The protocol was immunoSEQ multiplex PCR, while the TCRdb copy is restricted to in-frame clones and leaves out a portion. Seen here are 85,000 to 130,000 clones, about 85% observed once, and the top ten hold 1.5% to 2%. The germline V gene has CDR1 MDHEN and CDR2 SYDVKM. With V trimmed by 4 bases and J by 5 bases, 8 bases remained unmatched. The CDR3 spans 16 residues. J is TRBJ2-3 and V is TRBV28; 11 bases are a match to TRBD2. Sequencing was carried out using PBMCs. The source is a young woman in good health and CMV-seropositive. The CDR3 sequence: CASSSIAGGAEDTQYF. In DNA, the CDR3 is TGTGCCAGCAGTTCTATAGCGGGGGGGGCGGAAGATACGCAGTATTTT.